Shown below are 10 T cell receptor beta chains from a single sample sequenced in a study of CD8+ T cells in alopecia areata. Once RNA had been extracted, it was reverse transcribed into cDNA to act as the sequencing template. Data came from immunoSEQ multiplex PCR; TCRdb stores just in-frame clones and leaves some out. Singletons are absent from the sample, which has 200,000 to 300,000 clones. It was with CD4, CD8alpha, NKG2D, NKG2ACE and other markers that pooled cutaneous lymph node cells were sorted. Sequencing input: CD4+ T cells sorted from a lymph node. The receptors derive from a C3H/HeJ mouse with alopecia areata. The strain's MHC haplotype is H2-k.

In the case of this clone: All gene names here are mouse names. From the germline J gene comes the end of the CDR3, since the read stops 4 residues before it. This chain joins TRBV5 and TRBJ2-5; maybe TRBD1 (5 bases). This CDR3 is built from 15 residues. Trimming removed 4 bases at V and 2 bases at J, with 13 bases between. Germline CDR1 is LGHNA and CDR2 is YNLKQL (reference sequence). CDR3 DNA, as far as it was read: TGTGCCAGCAGCCCCCGGGCGCAGGGCCAAGAC. This codes for CASSPRAQGQD. The entire CDR3 is CASSPRAQGQDTQYF.

At least ten counts were recorded for this clone. Genes and germline are mouse. The read comes to an end 4 residues before the CDR3 does, leaving the germline J gene to fill in the end. Other DNA sequences from this sample encode an identical CDR3 as well. The rearrangement links TRBV12-1 to TRBJ2-3; 12 positions agree with TRBD2. CDR3 length equals 15 residues. Trimming at V came to 2 bases and at J to 2 bases, leaving 1 base not matched to a gene. The V gene's germline CDR1 is SGHSN and CDR2 HYEKVE. CDR3 amino acids: CASSPTGGAAETLYF. The CDR3 bases that were read are TGTGCCAGCTCTCCGACTGGGGGGGCTGCAGAA. The variable domain in full, with the rest retrieved from reference TRBV12-1 and TRBJ2-3, is DSGVVQSPRHIIKEKGGRSVLTCIPISGHSNVVWYQQTLGKELKFLIQHYEKVERDKGFLPSRFSVQQFDDYHSEMNMSALELEDSAMYFCASSPTGGAAETLYFGSGTRLTVL.

This clone was picked up a small number of times. The gene names here belong to mouse. The read ends 3 residues before the CDR3 terminus; that terminus is restored from the germline J gene. The rearrangement joins TRBV13-2 to TRBJ1-6, with a weak D call TRBD1 (6 bases). TRBJ1-6 is an open reading frame, and its role is uncertain. Germline assignment: CDR1 NNHNN and CDR2 SYGAGS (reference sequence). The V end lost 5 bases, the J end lost 3 bases, and 9 bases lay between the germline ends. CDR3 length equals 14 residues. CDR3 DNA (partial): TGTGCCAGCGGGCGGACAGTCTATAATTCGCCC. Protein product: CASGRTVYNSP. The complete CDR3 sequence is CASGRTVYNSPLYF.

Concerning this clone itself: The gene names given are mouse names. CDR3 bases read: TGTGCCAGCAGCCAAGATATCAGATCC. Its translation is CASSQDIRS. The CDR3 as a whole reads CASSQDIRSDYTF. V usage is TRBV5 and J usage is TRBJ1-2; D is unresolved. Read sequence stops 4 residues before the CDR3 end, and the germline J gene provides the missing end. Germline V CDR1 and CDR2: LGHNA, YNLKQL (reference sequence). This CDR3 region has 13 residues.

For this clone: Gene names denote mouse genes. The read stops 4 residues short of the end of the CDR3; the missing end is completed from the germline J gene. The chain links TRBV19 to TRBJ2-7; 7 nucleotides agree with TRBD1. There are 14 residues in the CDR3. V lost 4 bases to trimming and J lost 3 bases; unmatched junction nucleotides: 7. Germline values: CDR1 FNHDT, CDR2 SITEND (reference sequence). The CDR3 loop reads CASSPPGQHYEQYF. CDR3 DNA, as far as it was read: TGTGCCAGCAGTCCCCCGGGACAGCACTAT.

The sample holds a few counts of this clone. Germline and genes: mouse. The observed sequence ends 4 residues before the CDR3 terminus, with the missing tail filled in from the germline J gene. J is TRBJ2-5 and V is TRBV5, with a tentative D call TRBD2 (7 bases). The germline V gene has CDR1 LGHNA and CDR2 YNLKQL (reference sequence). The CDR3 sequence is 14 residues long. CDR3 sequence: CASSQDRGADTQYF. The CDR3 DNA, read in part, is TGTGCCAGCAGCCAAGATCGGGGGGCTGAC.

The table lists this clone with a few counts. Mouse germline and gene names are used. The DNA ends 4 residues before the CDR3 does, and the rest of the CDR3 is filled in from the germline J gene. V gene TRBV13-1 combines with J gene TRBJ2-5; TRBD1 matches at 7 bases. Germline V gene sequence: CDR1 NSHNY, CDR2 SYGAGN. The CDR3 loop spans 15 amino acids. V trimming: 1 base; J trimming: 2 bases; junction bases outside the gene matches: 4. Incomplete CDR3 DNA: TGTGCCAGCAGTGATCAAACAGGGGCCCAAGAC. Its translation is CASSDQTGAQD. The full CDR3 protein is CASSDQTGAQDTQYF.

As regards this clone: Gene names refer to mouse genes. The read stops 4 residues short of the end of the CDR3; the missing end is completed from the germline J gene. The chain recombines TRBV17 with TRBJ2-7; TRBD2 matches at 7 bases. Losses at the gene ends were 4 bases for V and 3 bases for J; bases not matched to a gene: 6. Germline CDR1 reads MNHDT; CDR2 reads YYDKIL. The CDR3 is made up of 14 amino acids. CDR3 bases read: TGTGCTAGCAGTAATAACTGGGGCTTCTAT. Protein sequence: CASSNNWGFY. The full CDR3 is CASSNNWGFYEQYF.

This clone appeared many times. The gene names given are mouse names. The read is 4 residues too short to cover the CDR3 end, so that end is filled in from the germline J gene. The chain joins TRBV17 to TRBJ2-1; 7 bases agree with TRBD1. From germline, CDR1 is MNHDT and CDR2 YYDKIL. With V trimmed by 1 base and J by 1 base, 7 bases remained unmatched. This CDR3 is built from 17 residues. The CDR3 sequence: CASSRVGTGDNYAEQFF. The covered CDR3 bases are TGTGCTAGCAGTAGAGTGGGCACAGGGGACAACTATGCT.

Comment on this clone: Mouse names are used for the genes. The read ends 4 residues early relative to the CDR3; the germline J gene fills the gap. The chain is built from TRBV19 and TRBJ2-1, with 7 bases matching TRBD2. This CDR3 is built from 17 residues. From germline, CDR1 is FNHDT and CDR2 SITEND (reference sequence). V lost 2 bases to trimming and J lost 0 bases; unmatched junction nucleotides: 8. CDR3 DNA (partial): TGTGCCAGCAGTATCCCCCCCCCTGGGGGTAACTATGCT. Its protein product is CASSIPPPGGNYA. The whole CDR3 is CASSIPPPGGNYAEQFF.